The entry below describes one T cell receptor (beta chain). This record belongs to a study of cytomegalovirus exposure and HLA in healthy donors. Germline CDR1 reads SGHRS; CDR2 reads YFSETQ. V was shortened by 0 bases and J by 5 bases, with 14 bases between the two germline ends. This CDR3 is 15 amino acids long. PCR used 60 Vbeta primers and 13 Jbeta primers. Repertoires were generated with immunoSEQ multiplex PCR, while TCRdb's copy carries only in-frame clones and drops some. The top ten clones hold 3% of a sample with some 90,000 clones, 76% of them seen once. The sequence was obtained from a man aged 40-50 years in good health and CMV-seronegative. Sequencing was carried out using PBMCs. The chain is built from TRBV5-1 and TRBJ1-2; D gene unclear. CDR3 in amino acids: CASSLAPREIYGYTF. The DNA for the CDR3 is TGCGCCAGCAGCTTGGCTCCTCGAGAGATTTATGGCTACACCTTC.